This is a list of T cell receptor beta chains from one sample in a study of T cell responses to AZD1222 COVID-19 vaccine. Data came from immunoSEQ multiplex PCR; TCRdb stores just in-frame clones and leaves some out. The data hold around 66,000 clones, with 70% to 80% observed a single time. Sequences were derived from peripheral blood, sampled on day 0 of MenACWY control vaccination. Receptors originate from an adult in good health. CDR3s include the opening cysteine and the closing phenylalanine or tryptophan. D genes are given only for firm matches. Not every row has a clone size; where given, it reads once, few, many or a size class.

len	d_gene	abundance	j_gene	v_gene	CDR3aa	CDR3nt
16	-	-	TRBJ2-2	TRBV7-2	CASRPSVLAGTGELFF	TGTGCCAGCAGGCCTAGCGTGTTGGCAGGCACCGGGGAGCTGTTTTTT
14	TRBD2	-	TRBJ2-7	TRBV5-4	CASSWGTSGYEQYF	TGTGCCAGCAGCTGGGGGACTAGCGGGTACGAGCAGTACTTC
11	-	once	TRBJ2-7	TRBV18	CASSPPAEQYF	TGTGCCAGCTCACCACCAGCCGAGCAGTACTTC
15	TRBD2	-	TRBJ2-3	TRBV7-2	CASSLQTSGSDTQYF	TGTGCCAGCAGCCTACAGACTAGCGGGTCAGATACGCAGTATTTT
16	-	-	TRBJ2-5	TRBV7-2	CASSPTLAGGGETQYF	TGTGCCAGCAGCCCCACCTTGGCGGGCGGAGGAGAGACCCAGTACTTC
13	-	-	TRBJ1-2	TRBV27	CASSLSISHGYTF	TGTGCCAGCAGTTTATCGATTAGTCATGGCTACACCTTC
15	-	-	TRBJ1-1	TRBV5-5	CASSLYAIGGTEAFF	TGTGCCAGCAGCTTGTATGCGATTGGGGGCACTGAAGCTTTCTTT
15	-	-	TRBJ1-1	TRBV7-9	CASSLASGRGTEAFF	TGTGCCAGCAGCTTAGCGAGTGGAAGGGGCACTGAAGCTTTCTTT
15	-	few	TRBJ2-3	TRBV20-1	CSASGAPWSTDTQYF	TGCAGTGCTAGTGGAGCGCCCTGGAGCACAGATACGCAGTATTTT
12	TRBD1	-	TRBJ1-2	TRBV29-1	CSVDLRDRGYTF	TGCAGCGTTGATCTCCGGGACAGGGGCTACACCTTC
14	TRBD1	-	TRBJ2-7	TRBV7-9	CASSSQTGGYEQYF	TGTGCCAGCAGCTCACAGACAGGGGGGTACGAGCAGTACTTC
13	-	once	TRBJ1-3	TRBV9	CASSVGEENTIYF	TGTGCCAGCAGCGTGGGGGAGGAAAACACCATATATTTT
15	TRBD1	-	TRBJ1-5	TRBV7-2	CASSPGGSSNQPQHF	TGTGCCAGCAGCCCAGGGGGTAGCAGCAATCAGCCCCAGCATTTT
15	-	once	TRBJ1-5	TRBV16	CASSGSGGGNQPQHF	TGTGCCAGCAGCGGGTCCGGGGGCGGCAATCAGCCCCAGCATTTT
15	TRBD1	-	TRBJ1-1	TRBV29-1	CSVLGGAGGRTEAFF	TGCAGCGTTCTTGGCGGGGCAGGGGGCCGGACTGAAGCTTTCTTT
17	-	many	TRBJ2-3	TRBV27	CASSISSFGGRPDTQYF	TGTGCCAGCAGTATATCCAGTTTCGGGGGAAGGCCAGATACGCAGTATTTT
12	TRBD2	-	TRBJ2-1	TRBV4-2	CASRHSAGVEFF	TGTGCCAGCAGACACAGCGCGGGAGTCGAGTTCTTC
14	-	-	TRBJ1-3	TRBV3-1/TRBV3-2	CASSLGVSGNTIYF	TGTGCCAGCAGCCTGGGAGTCTCTGGAAACACCATATATTTT